This TCR beta chain appears in the sequencing data of a study of blood T cell repertoires in COVID-19. The method was immunoSEQ multiplex PCR; TCRdb's version includes in-frame clones alone and lacks a portion of them. This table has about 270,000 clones, approximately 89% appearing once. The sample taken for sequencing was peripheral blood. The TCR sequence derives from a man aged 40-55 years who had recovered from COVID-19.

CDR3 sequence: CASSHRAVYEQYF. Here the CDR3 DNA reads TGTGCCAGCAGCCACAGGGCGGTTTACGAGCAGTACTTC. The genes are TRBV27 and TRBJ2-7; weak D call: TRBD1 (6 bases). Germline CDR1 is MNHEY and CDR2 is SMNVEV (reference sequence). Deletions cut 6 bases from V and 4 bases from J, with 13 bases between. The CDR3 has 13 residues.